Listed here is a single TCR beta chain. The sample carries other DNA sequences with the same CDR3. Original processing notes: Reference gene primer amplification gave estimated nucleated cell counts. The data were produced by immunoSEQ multiplex PCR, yet TCRdb's version contains in-frame clones alone and is incomplete. That table supplies the V and J calls and clone size; D and trimming were determined from the DNA. The profile shows about 220,000 clones, around 80% of them singletons. This specimen comes from a study of blood T cell repertoires in COVID-19. Study-wide background: Some COVID-19 samples were acute and others convalescent; all came from the United States, Italy and Spain. T cells, B-cell-depleted T cells, or PBMCs provided the cDNA or gDNA that served as material.

Trimming at V came to 6 bases and at J to 0 bases, leaving 1 base not matched to a gene. Germline values: CDR1 LNHDA, CDR2 SQIVND (reference sequence). The CDR3 runs 13 residues. The gene calls are TRBV19 and TRBJ1-1; TRBD1 agrees at 7 bases. The sample was peripheral blood. The source of this sequence is a man aged 50-60 years with active or convalescent COVID-19. CDR3 loop: CASRQGMNTEAFF. In nucleotides, the CDR3 is TGTGCCAGTAGACAGGGGATGAACACTGAAGCTTTCTTT.